This TCR beta chain stems from a study of T cell responses to AZD1222 COVID-19 vaccine. Overall study results and limits: Repertoire sampling happened only post peak T cell response.

Measured with immunoSEQ multiplex PCR; TCRdb has only the in-frame clones, and not every one. This sample has 120,000 or so clones, with roughly 90% found just once. To note about this clone: Its antigen is undetermined.

The trim removed 4 bases at V and 2 bases at J, leaving 7 bases unmatched. CDR1 is SGHRS and CDR2 is YFSETQ in the germline V gene. This CDR3 spans 15 amino acids. This sequence originates from an adult in good health. The source was peripheral blood, collected on day 0 of AZD1222 vaccination. V usage is TRBV5-1 and J usage is TRBJ1-1, with TRBD1 matching over 8 bases. This CDR3 reads CASSPWDRRNTEAFF. The CDR3 DNA is TGCGCCAGCAGCCCATGGGACAGGAGAAACACTGAAGCTTTCTTT. The complete variable domain, with remaining parts taken from reference TRBV5-1 and TRBJ1-1, reads KAGVTQTPRYLIKTRGQQVTLSCSPISGHRSVSWYQQTPGQGLQFLFEYFSETQRNKGNFPGRFSGRQFSNSRSEMNVSTLELGDSALYLCASSPWDRRNTEAFFGQGTRLTVV.